These 12 T cell receptor beta chains share one sample of origin, sequenced in a study of blood T cell repertoires in COVID-19. Produced via immunoSEQ multiplex PCR; TCRdb's table is partial and in-frame only. The sample lists roughly 250,000 clones; about 85% were seen once. The source material was peripheral blood. The receptors were sampled from a human donor with COVID-19, enrolled during active disease. The donor label of this sample is uncertain.

This rearrangement joins TRBV9 to TRBJ1-1, with D perhaps TRBD1 (5 bases). CDR3 length equals 15 residues. Germline V gives CDR1 SGDLS, CDR2 YYNGEE. The V and J ends lost 3 bases and 4 bases respectively, with 16 bases between them. The CDR3 DNA reads TGTGCCAGCAGCGCCGACAGAGGTGAAGCCACTGAAGCTTTCTTT. Amino acid sequence: CASSADRGEATEAFF.

The V and J genes are TRBV5-6 and TRBJ1-4, with D perhaps matching TRBD1 (5 bases). Germline V gene sequence: CDR1 SGHDT, CDR2 YYEEEE. The CDR3 length is 12 residues. V was shortened by 4 bases and J by 11 bases, with 12 bases between the two germline ends. The chain's CDR3 is CASSQGLGKLFF. CDR3 nucleotide sequence: TGTGCCAGCAGCCAGGGCTTGGGGAAACTGTTTTTT.

The chain links TRBV13 to TRBJ1-2; 8 nucleotides agree with TRBD1. The length of the CDR3 is 14 residues. The germline V gene encodes CDR1 PRHDT and CDR2 FYEKMQ (reference sequence). J lost 4 bases, V lost 5 bases, and 6 bases had no gene match. CDR3 bases: TGTGCCAGCAGCGCACCGGGACAGGCCTATGGCTACACCTTC. This codes for CASSAPGQAYGYTF.

The chain recombines TRBV27 with TRBJ1-2, with a weak D call TRBD1 (6 bases). Trimming removed 6 bases at V and 4 bases at J, with 18 bases between. Germline V gene sequence: CDR1 MNHEY, CDR2 SMNVEV (reference sequence). This CDR3 has 15 amino acids. The CDR3 region is CASSEFGGRGYGYTF. CDR3 in DNA: TGTGCCAGCAGCGAGTTCGGGGGGCGGGGCTATGGCTACACCTTC.

The chain couples TRBV28 to TRBJ1-5; D is possibly TRBD1 (5 bases). The V end was cut by 5 bases, the J end by 2 bases, with 13 bases between. Germline CDR1 is MDHEN and CDR2 is SYDVKM. The CDR3 contains 15 residues. CDR3 bases: TGTGCCAGCAGTATCAGATTAGGGGGCAATCAGCCCCAGCATTTT. It codes for CASSIRLGGNQPQHF. Full variable domain (rest looked up from reference TRBV28 and TRBJ1-5): DVKVTQSSRYLVKRTGEKVFLECVQDMDHENMFWYRQDPGLGLRLIYFSYDVKMKEKGDIPEGYSVSREKKERFSLILESASTNQTSMYLCASSIRLGGNQPQHFGDGTRLSIL.

This clone was recorded once. The V call is TRBV2, the J call TRBJ2-7; 8 bases match TRBD1. V lost 3 bases, J lost 3 bases, and 7 bases stayed unmatched. This CDR3 spans 15 amino acids. The V gene's germline CDR1 is SNHLY and CDR2 FYNNEI. CDR3 protein: CASSDDRGLGYEQYF. CDR3 sequence (DNA): TGTGCCAGCAGTGACGACAGGGGTTTGGGCTACGAGCAGTACTTC.

The chain employs TRBV6-1 and TRBJ1-2; D not certain. Between the trimmed V and J ends, which lost 7 bases and 5 bases, there was a span of 11 bases. CDR3 length: 12 residues. From germline, CDR1 is MNHNS and CDR2 SASEGT. CDR3 sequence reads: CASNDGKYGYTF. The CDR3 coding sequence is TGTGCCAGCAATGACGGGAAGTATGGCTACACCTTC.

The V gene is TRBV6-5, the J gene TRBJ1-5; 8 positions match TRBD1. The CDR3 runs 14 residues. CDR1 and CDR2 from the germline V gene are MNHEY and SVGAGI. Unmatched junction bases numbered 10, after V lost 8 bases and J lost 7 bases. CDR3 nucleotides: TGTGCCAGCTCCTACCAGGGGGCGCAGCAGCCCCAGCATTTT. The encoded protein is CASSYQGAQQPQHF.

The rearrangement links TRBV28 to TRBJ2-2; 8 bases match TRBD1. The length of the CDR3 is 15 residues. Trimming at V came to 6 bases and at J to 1 base, leaving 4 bases not matched to a gene. Per germline, CDR1 MDHEN and CDR2 SYDVKM. CDR3 amino acids: CASSSGQGNTGELFF. The CDR3 DNA sequence: TGTGCCAGCAGCAGTGGACAGGGGAACACCGGGGAGCTGTTTTTT.

The gene calls are TRBV12-3 or TRBV12-4 and TRBJ2-3, with a possible D match to TRBD2 (6 bases). Deletions cut 3 bases from V and 9 bases from J, with 13 bases between. CDR3 length equals 13 residues. CDR3 region: CASSLGTGGTQYF. CDR3 sequence (DNA): TGTGCCAGCAGTTTGGGTACCGGGGGAACGCAGTATTTT.

The chain is built from TRBV28 and TRBJ1-2, with D maybe TRBD1 (6 bases). Between the trimmed V and J ends, which lost 7 bases and 4 bases, there was a span of 16 bases. CDR3 length: 14 residues. Germline CDR1 and CDR2: MDHEN and SYDVKM. CDR3 in amino acids: CASKWGQGPYGYTF. CDR3 nucleotides: TGTGCCAGCAAATGGGGTCAGGGGCCCTATGGCTACACCTTC.

The V and J genes are TRBV9 and TRBJ2-7; 9 bases are shared with TRBD1. V dropped 0 bases and J dropped 5; count of bases not matched to a gene: 9. The CDR3 has 16 amino acids. The V gene's germline CDR1 is SGDLS and CDR2 YYNGEE. In DNA, the CDR3 is TGTGCCAGCAGCGTAGCGTGGGGGACAGGGTTCCACGAGCAGTACTTC. Translation: CASSVAWGTGFHEQYF.